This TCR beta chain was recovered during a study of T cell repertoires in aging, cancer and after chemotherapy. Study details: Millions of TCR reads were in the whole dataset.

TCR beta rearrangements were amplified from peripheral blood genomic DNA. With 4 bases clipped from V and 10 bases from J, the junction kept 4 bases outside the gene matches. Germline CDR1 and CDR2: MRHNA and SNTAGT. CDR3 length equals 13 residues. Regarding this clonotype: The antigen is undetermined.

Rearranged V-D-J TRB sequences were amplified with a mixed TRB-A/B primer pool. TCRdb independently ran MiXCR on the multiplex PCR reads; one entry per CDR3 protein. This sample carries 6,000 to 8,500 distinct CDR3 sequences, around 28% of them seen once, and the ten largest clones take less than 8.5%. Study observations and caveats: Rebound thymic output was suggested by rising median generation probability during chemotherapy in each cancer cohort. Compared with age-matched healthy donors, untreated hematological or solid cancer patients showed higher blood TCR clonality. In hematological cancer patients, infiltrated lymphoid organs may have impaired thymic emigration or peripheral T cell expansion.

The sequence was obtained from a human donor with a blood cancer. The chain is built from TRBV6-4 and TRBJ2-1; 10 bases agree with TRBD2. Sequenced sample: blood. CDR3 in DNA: TGTGCCAGCAGTGTCACTAGCGGGGAAGAGCAGTTCTTC. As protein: CASSVTSGEEQFF.